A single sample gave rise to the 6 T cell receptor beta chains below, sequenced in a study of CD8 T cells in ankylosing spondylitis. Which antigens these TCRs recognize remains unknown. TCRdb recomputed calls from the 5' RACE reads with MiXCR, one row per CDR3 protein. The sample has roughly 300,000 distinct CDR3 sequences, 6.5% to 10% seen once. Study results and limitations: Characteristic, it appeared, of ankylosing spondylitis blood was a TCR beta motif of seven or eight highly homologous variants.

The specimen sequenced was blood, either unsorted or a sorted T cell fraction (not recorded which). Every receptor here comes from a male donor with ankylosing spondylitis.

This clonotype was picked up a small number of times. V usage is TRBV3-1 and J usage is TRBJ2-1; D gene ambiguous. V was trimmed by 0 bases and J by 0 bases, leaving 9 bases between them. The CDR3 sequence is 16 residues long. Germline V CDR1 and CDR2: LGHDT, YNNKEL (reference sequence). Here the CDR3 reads CASSQDYRSSYNEQFF. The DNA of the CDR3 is TGTGCCAGCAGCCAAGACTATCGAAGCTCCTACAATGAGCAGTTCTTC.

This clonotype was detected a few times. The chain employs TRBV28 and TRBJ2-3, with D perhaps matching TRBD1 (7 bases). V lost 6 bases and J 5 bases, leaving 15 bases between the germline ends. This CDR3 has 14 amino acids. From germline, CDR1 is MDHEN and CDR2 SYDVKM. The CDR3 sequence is CASSFRGAIDTQYF. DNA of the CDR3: TGTGCCAGCAGCTTCAGGGGGGCAATAGATACGCAGTATTTT.

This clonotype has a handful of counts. CDR3 DNA: TGTGCCAGCAGTGAAGAGCAGTACAGGGGCGGACGGCACAAAAACATTCAGTACTTC. Its translation is CASSEEQYRGGRHKNIQYF. The chain employs TRBV6-1 and TRBJ2-4; 7 bases align to TRBD1. With V trimmed by 1 base and J by 3 bases, 15 bases remained unmatched. Germline V lookup: CDR1 MNHNS, CDR2 SASEGT. CDR3 size: 19 residues.

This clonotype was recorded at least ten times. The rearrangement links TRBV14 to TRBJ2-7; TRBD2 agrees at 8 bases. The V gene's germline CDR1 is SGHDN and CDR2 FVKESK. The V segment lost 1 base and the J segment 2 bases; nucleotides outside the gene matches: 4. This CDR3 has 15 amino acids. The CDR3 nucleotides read TGTGCCAGCAGCCAAGTTTTCGGGAGGGCCTACGAGCAGTACTTC. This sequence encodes CASSQVFGRAYEQYF.

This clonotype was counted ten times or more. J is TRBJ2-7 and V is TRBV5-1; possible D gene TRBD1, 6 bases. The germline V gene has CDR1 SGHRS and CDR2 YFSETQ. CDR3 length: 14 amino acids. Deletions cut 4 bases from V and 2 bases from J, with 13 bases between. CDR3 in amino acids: CASSPWTEPYEQYF. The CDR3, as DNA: TGCGCCAGCAGCCCGTGGACAGAACCCTACGAGCAGTACTTC.

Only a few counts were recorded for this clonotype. Here the CDR3 DNA reads TGCAGTGCTGAGCCTCCGGGCCTACAGGACAATGAGCAGTTCTTC. It translates to CSAEPPGLQDNEQFF. The chain uses TRBV20-1 and TRBJ2-1, with a tentative D call TRBD1 (5 bases). The CDR3 length is 15 residues. Trimming removed 5 bases at V and 5 bases at J, with 19 bases between. CDR1 and CDR2 from the germline V gene are DFQATT and SNEGSKA (reference sequence).